The clone carrying this TCR beta chain came up a few times. Its antigen is undetermined. PCR amplification relied on 60 Vbeta primers (plus 13 Jbeta primers). TCRdb keeps only in-frame clones here, not all; method: immunoSEQ multiplex PCR. Of 90,000 or so clones listed, 55% to 85% are singletons. This specimen belongs to a study of cytomegalovirus exposure and HLA in healthy donors. Notes on the study in general: In vitro data verified a few CMV-associated chains as specific for CMV antigens.

Trimming cost V 9 bases and J 5 bases, with 16 bases left between them. Germline V gene data show CDR1 as LNHDA and CDR2 as SQIVND (reference sequence). The CDR3 spans 14 residues. The chain employs TRBV19 and TRBJ1-4; D gene unclear. This receptor was obtained from a woman younger than 35 in good health and CMV-seropositive. The source material was PBMCs. CDR3 DNA sequence: TGTGCCAGCAATCCGGGAAACCGCAATGAAAAACTGTTTTTT. This codes for CASNPGNRNEKLFF.